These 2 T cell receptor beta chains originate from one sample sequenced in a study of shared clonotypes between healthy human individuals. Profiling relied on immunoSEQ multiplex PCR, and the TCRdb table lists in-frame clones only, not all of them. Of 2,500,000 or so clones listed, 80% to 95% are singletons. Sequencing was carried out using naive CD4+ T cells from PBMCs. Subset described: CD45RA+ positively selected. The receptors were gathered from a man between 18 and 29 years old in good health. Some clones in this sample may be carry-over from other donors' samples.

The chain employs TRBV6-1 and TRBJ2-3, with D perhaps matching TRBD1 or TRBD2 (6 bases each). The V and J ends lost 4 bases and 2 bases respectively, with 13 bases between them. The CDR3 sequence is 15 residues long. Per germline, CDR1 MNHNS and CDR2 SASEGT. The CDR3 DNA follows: TGTGCCAGCAGTGTTTTTACGGGGGCCACAGATACGCAGTATTTT. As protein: CASSVFTGATDTQYF.

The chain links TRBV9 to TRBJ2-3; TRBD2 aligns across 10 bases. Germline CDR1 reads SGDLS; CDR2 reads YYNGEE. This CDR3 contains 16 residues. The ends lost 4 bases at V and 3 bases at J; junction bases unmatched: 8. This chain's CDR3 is CASSRVIAGGTDTQYF. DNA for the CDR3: TGTGCCAGCAGCCGGGTGATAGCGGGAGGTACAGATACGCAGTATTTT.